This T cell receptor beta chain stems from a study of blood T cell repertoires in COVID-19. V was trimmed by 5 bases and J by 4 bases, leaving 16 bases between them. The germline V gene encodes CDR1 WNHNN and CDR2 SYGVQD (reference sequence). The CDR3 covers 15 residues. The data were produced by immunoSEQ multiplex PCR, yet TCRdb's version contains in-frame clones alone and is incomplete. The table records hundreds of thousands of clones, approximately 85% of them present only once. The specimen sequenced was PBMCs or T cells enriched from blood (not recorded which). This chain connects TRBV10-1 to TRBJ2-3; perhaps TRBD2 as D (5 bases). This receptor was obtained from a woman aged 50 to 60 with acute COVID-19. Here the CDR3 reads CASSHTGLGADTQYF. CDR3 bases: TGCGCCAGCAGTCATACGGGGTTAGGCGCAGATACGCAGTATTTT.